This passage covers 28 T cell receptor beta chains from one sample sequenced in a study of T cell repertoires in cytomegalovirus infection. TCRdb processed the reads anew with MiXCR; each CDR3 protein has one entry. The sample yields 150,000 to 200,000 distinct CDR3 sequences, about 30% seen once. Sequenced: PBMCs. The receptors shown here come from a human donor in good health (CMV status not recorded). Some clones in this sample may be carry-over from other donors' samples.

The rearrangement joins TRBV20-1 to TRBJ1-5, with D perhaps TRBD1 (5 bases). CDR1 DFQATT and CDR2 SNEGSKA come from the germline V gene (reference sequence). This CDR3 region has 15 residues. Trimming took 0 bases from V and 5 from J, leaving 14 bases between them. The CDR3 DNA sequence: TGCAGTGCTAGAGAACGACAGAGCGCCTATCAGCCCCAGCATTTT. Translated: CSARERQSAYQPQHF.

V is TRBV6-2 or TRBV6-3 and J is TRBJ1-2, with 7 bases that match TRBD1. Germline lookup yields CDR1 MNHEY and CDR2 SVGEGT. J was trimmed by 4 bases and V by 5 bases; bases with no gene match: 16. This CDR3 has 17 amino acids. CDR3: CASSTHQKDRVVYGYTF. CDR3 sequence (DNA): TGTGCCAGCAGTACTCACCAAAAAGACAGGGTAGTCTATGGCTACACCTTC.

This sequence joins TRBV20-1 and TRBJ2-6; D might be TRBD2 (5 bases). The germline V and J ends were trimmed by 0 bases and 3 bases, with 9 bases remaining between them. The CDR3 spans 15 residues. CDR1 DFQATT and CDR2 SNEGSKA come from the germline V gene (reference sequence). CDR3 bases: TGCAGTGCTAGAGATCAAAGCGGTGGGGCCAACGTCCTGACTTTC. Translating gives CSARDQSGGANVLTF.

CDR3 in amino acids: CASSPSAGPSSYNEQFF. The CDR3 DNA follows: TGTGCCAGCTCACCTTCGGCGGGGCCCTCCTCCTACAATGAGCAGTTCTTC. This chain links TRBV18 with TRBJ2-1, with D maybe TRBD2 (6 bases). V lost 3 bases to trimming and J lost 0 bases, with 15 bases between them. The CDR3 totals 17 residues. In germline, CDR1 is KGHSH, CDR2 LQKENI.

The CDR3 protein is CASSEDIIYGYTF. CDR3 nucleotides: TGTGCCAGCAGTGAAGACATCATCTACGGCTACACCTTC. This chain uses TRBV25-1 with TRBJ1-2; D is unresolved. V lost 2 bases to trimming and J lost 8 bases, with 12 bases between them. Germline-derived CDR1 and CDR2 are MGHDK and SYGVNS. The CDR3 covers 13 residues.

This clonotype was seen only a few times. The chain combines TRBV6-2 or TRBV6-3 with TRBJ2-1; maybe TRBD1 (5 bases). V shed 4 bases and J shed 7 bases, with 17 bases lying between them. The V gene's germline CDR1 is MNHEY and CDR2 SVGEGT. CDR3 length: 15 residues. Here the CDR3 reads CASSSRAASENEQFF. For the CDR3, the DNA is TGTGCCAGCAGTTCCAGGGCCGCCTCCGAAAATGAGCAGTTCTTC.

This clonotype appeared a few times. The CDR3 region is CASSLGGGRFNQPQHF. The CDR3 nucleotides are TGTGCCAGCAGCTTGGGGGGGGGCCGTTTCAATCAGCCCCAGCATTTT. The gene calls are TRBV11-2 and TRBJ1-5; maybe TRBD1 (6 bases). Germline CDR1 and CDR2: SGHAT and FQNNGV. CDR3 length equals 16 residues. Trimming took off 3 bases at V and 3 bases at J, with 15 bases between the two ends.

This clonotype has only one observation. V usage is TRBV6-2 or TRBV6-3 and J usage is TRBJ2-7; TRBD1 aligns across 7 bases. Germline CDR1 and CDR2: MNHEY and SVGEGT. The CDR3 contains 13 residues. V was clipped by 7 bases and J by 3 bases; unmatched bases: 6. The CDR3 DNA reads TGTGCCAGCATTCCGGGACAGTACTACGAGCAGTACTTC. Encoded protein: CASIPGQYYEQYF.

The rearrangement uses TRBV12-3 or TRBV12-4 and TRBJ2-3; D remains unclear. Trimming pared 6 bases from V and 2 bases from J, leaving 6 bases between. CDR3 size: 12 residues. The CDR3 reads CASSEFTDTQYF. The CDR3 region has the DNA TGTGCCAGCAGCGAGTTCACAGATACGCAGTATTTT.

A few counts support this clonotype. The J gene is TRBJ2-1, the V gene TRBV14, with 7 nucleotides matching TRBD1. CDR3 length equals 16 residues. With V trimmed by 4 bases and J by 4 bases, 10 bases remained unmatched. Germline lookup yields CDR1 SGHDN and CDR2 FVKESK. The CDR3 DNA is TGTGCCAGCAGCCCCTACTTAGGACAGGAATACAATGAGCAGTTCTTC. It encodes CASSPYLGQEYNEQFF.

The sample holds a few counts of this clonotype. The CDR3 protein is CASSWDRFYEQYF. CDR3 nucleotides: TGTGCCAGCAGTTGGGACAGGTTTTACGAGCAGTACTTC. The V and J genes are TRBV12-3 or TRBV12-4 and TRBJ2-7; 8 nucleotides align to TRBD1. This CDR3 region has 13 residues. The trim removed 4 bases at V and 4 bases at J, leaving 3 bases unmatched.

This chain links TRBV12-3 or TRBV12-4 with TRBJ1-2; no clear D. CDR3 length: 13 amino acids. V was shortened by 3 bases and J by 7 bases, with 12 bases between the two germline ends. Written as DNA, the CDR3 is TGTGCCAGCAGTTTTAACGGAAAGTTTGGCTACACCTTC. This codes for CASSFNGKFGYTF.

In the case of this clonotype: With a much larger clone just one base away, this may be a read error. The chain combines TRBV7-9 with TRBJ1-6, with D perhaps TRBD1 (5 bases). The CDR3 is 16 amino acids. Germline V gene sequence: CDR1 SEHNR, CDR2 FQNEAQ (reference sequence). The CDR3, as DNA: TGTGCCAGCAGCTTAAATTGGTCAGGGATTAATTCACCCCGCCACTTT. It translates to CASSLNWSGINSPRHF.

There are many counts of this clonotype. The CDR3 sequence is CASRTQRGTPGTQYF. The CDR3 DNA is TGTGCCAGCAGGACCCAGCGGGGGACACCGGGTACGCAGTATTTT. This chain uses TRBV2 with TRBJ2-3; TRBD2 agrees at 8 bases. Germline V gene data show CDR1 as SNHLY and CDR2 as FYNNEI. V shed 6 bases and J 8 bases; nucleotides not matched to a gene: 13. This CDR3 is 15 amino acids long.

The chain recombines TRBV19 with TRBJ1-2, with D perhaps matching TRBD1 (5 bases). Trimming shortened V by 9 bases and J by 8 bases, and 22 bases separated the two germline ends. From germline, CDR1 is LNHDA and CDR2 SQIVND (reference sequence). The CDR3 extends over 14 amino acids. The CDR3 loop is CASTSDWGRMGYTF. The CDR3 DNA follows: TGTGCCAGCACCTCTGACTGGGGCAGGATGGGCTACACCTTC.

This clonotype has a handful of counts. The chain uses TRBV12-3 or TRBV12-4 and TRBJ2-7; 7 bases are shared with TRBD1. The V and J ends lost 3 bases and 3 bases, in that order; junction bases with no gene match: 5. CDR3 size: 14 residues. CDR3 sequence: CASSFGTAFYEQYF. The CDR3 region has the DNA TGTGCCAGCAGTTTCGGGACAGCCTTCTACGAGCAGTACTTC.

The chain combines TRBV19 with TRBJ2-3, with TRBD2 matching over 7 bases. V gave up 5 bases and J gave up 5 bases; unmatched junction bases: 7. The CDR3 has 14 amino acids. The germline CDR1 and CDR2 sequences are LNHDA and SQIVND (reference sequence). The CDR3 loop reads CASSPGLFKDTQYF. CDR3 coding DNA: TGTGCCAGTAGTCCGGGACTATTTAAAGATACGCAGTATTTT. The full variable domain, its missing parts supplied by reference TRBV19 and TRBJ2-3, is DGGITQSPKYLFRKEGQNVTLSCEQNLNHDAMYWYRQDPGQGLRLIYYSQIVNDFQKGDIAEGYSVSREKKESFPLTVTSAQKNPTAFYLCASSPGLFKDTQYFGPGTRLTVL.

At least ten counts were recorded for this clonotype. CDR3 sequence: CASSFIGQRRNTIYF. The CDR3 DNA is TGTGCCAGCAGCTTCATAGGACAGAGAAGAAACACCATATATTTT. V usage is TRBV7-2 and J usage is TRBJ1-3; D perhaps matches TRBD1 (6 bases). Germline-derived CDR1 and CDR2 are SGHTA and FQGNSA. CDR3 length: 15 residues. The V gene lost 3 bases and the J gene lost 5 bases, with 14 bases spanning the gap.

The chain links TRBV7-2 to TRBJ1-1; no firm D call. Germline assignment: CDR1 SGHTA and CDR2 FQGNSA. The CDR3 covers 12 residues. V lost 5 bases and J lost 6, with 10 bases in between. CDR3 sequence (DNA): TGTGCCAGCAGCCAGGTCTCCCCTGAAGCTTTCTTT. Protein product: CASSQVSPEAFF.

Ten or more counts support this clonotype. The chain links TRBV7-2 to TRBJ2-5, with D possibly being TRBD2 (5 bases). This CDR3 is 14 amino acids long. Germline V CDR1 and CDR2: SGHTA, FQGNSA. Trimming removed 5 bases from V and 9 bases from J, with 19 bases in between. The CDR3 nucleotides read TGTGCCAGCAGCCCTCGACCGGGTTTCGGGGCCCAGTACTTC. Its protein is CASSPRPGFGAQYF.

This clonotype was seen more than once but under ten times. The gene calls are TRBV11-1 and TRBJ2-1, with 12 positions matching TRBD2. Trimming took 7 bases from V and 3 from J; bases not matched to a gene: 10. CDR1 and CDR2 from the germline V gene are SGHAT and FQDESV (reference sequence). The CDR3 consists of 17 residues. The CDR3 reads CASNLRTTSGGYNEQFF. The CDR3 DNA follows: TGTGCCAGCAACCTACGAACGACTAGCGGGGGCTACAATGAGCAGTTCTTC.

Note on this clonotype: The junction and the germline gene differ at one end; a read error may be behind it. V is TRBV10-3 and J is TRBJ1-2; 9 bases are shared with TRBD1. This CDR3 has 13 residues. Germline lookup yields CDR1 ENHRY and CDR2 SYGVKD. The CDR3 protein is CFTSWGQGSGYTF. The DNA for the CDR3 is TGCTTCACCTCCTGGGGACAGGGCTCCGGCTACACCTTC.

This clonotype was detected ten times or more. The J gene is TRBJ2-7, the V gene TRBV12-3 or TRBV12-4; TRBD2 aligns across 8 bases. V dropped 3 bases and J dropped 7; count of bases not matched to a gene: 11. CDR3 length: 15 amino acids. This chain's CDR3 is CASSFPGGGSEEQYF. The CDR3 DNA follows: TGTGCCAGCAGTTTCCCGGGGGGGGGCTCTGAAGAGCAGTACTTC.

CDR3 in amino acids: CASSYGREAFF. CDR3 bases: TGTGCCAGCAGTTACGGCCGCGAAGCTTTCTTT. This sequence joins TRBV12-3 or TRBV12-4 and TRBJ1-1; D unclear. CDR3 length: 11 residues. V was shortened by 4 bases and J by 8 bases, with 8 bases between the two germline ends.

This chain links TRBV13 with TRBJ1-1, with D unresolved. Trimming removed 4 bases from V and 10 bases from J, with 10 bases in between. The germline CDR1 and CDR2 sequences are PRHDT and FYEKMQ (reference sequence). This CDR3 region has 11 residues. The CDR3: CASSSLLTAFF. The CDR3 DNA reads TGTGCCAGCAGCTCCCTCCTGACAGCTTTCTTT.

There are a few counts of this clonotype. This chain uses TRBV20-1 with TRBJ1-1; the match to TRBD1 covers 8 bases. Losses at the gene ends were 3 bases for V and 6 bases for J; bases not matched to a gene: 9. This CDR3 spans 14 amino acids. CDR1 is DFQATT, CDR2 SNEGSKA, per germline (reference sequence). The DNA for the CDR3 is TGCAGTGCTAGCGGGGAGACAGGGGAGCCTGAAGCTTTCTTT. Protein: CSASGETGEPEAFF.

Turning to this clonotype: This may arise from a read error, as a much more abundant clone is one base away. The chain employs TRBV12-3 or TRBV12-4 and TRBJ2-7, with 7 bases aligning to TRBD1. This CDR3 comprises 13 residues. CDR3 DNA sequence: TGTGACAGCAGTCTACAGGGGCCCTACGAGCAGTACTTC. It yields the protein CDSSLQGPYEQYF.

This clonotype was detected many times. The V and J genes are TRBV7-2 and TRBJ1-6, with TRBD1 matching over 9 bases. The CDR3 runs 18 residues. With V trimmed by 1 base and J by 2 bases, 6 bases remained unmatched. Germline V gene data show CDR1 as SGHTA and CDR2 as FQGNSA. The CDR3 region is CASSLGYRGRAYNSPLHF. The CDR3 DNA sequence: TGTGCCAGCAGCTTAGGCTACAGGGGGCGAGCCTATAATTCACCCCTCCACTTT.